The rows below give T cell receptor beta chains drawn from one sample of a study of blood T cell repertoires in COVID-19. Assay: immunoSEQ multiplex PCR; the TCRdb copy retains only in-frame clones and omits some. Among 250,000 to 350,000 clones, approximately 86% were seen once, and the ten largest hold about 9.8%. Input material: PBMCs or T cells enriched from blood (not recorded which). These receptors all come from a woman aged 18-35 years who had recovered from COVID-19. CDR3s include the opening cysteine and the closing phenylalanine or tryptophan. The D gene is left open where the match is weak.

d_call j_call v_call cdr3_aa
NA TRBJ2-3 TRBV7-9 CASSFSASTDTQYF
TRBD2 TRBJ2-3 TRBV15 CATSRDLGAGDGDTQYF
TRBD2 TRBJ2-5 TRBV7-9 CASSSSGAETQYF
NA TRBJ2-1 TRBV4-3 CASSQGPSSSYNEQFF
NA TRBJ2-5 TRBV7-2 CASSLTGGETQYF
NA TRBJ1-1 TRBV5-1 CASSEGVPTEAFF
NA TRBJ1-5 TRBV3-1/TRBV3-2 CASSQASGDNQPQHF
NA TRBJ1-3 TRBV4-1 CASSRGGLASLGNTIYF
TRBD2 TRBJ2-1 TRBV9 CASSPTGGGEQFF
NA TRBJ1-5 TRBV20-1 CSASYREINQPQHF
NA TRBJ2-5 TRBV4-1 CASSQDRRREETQYF
TRBD1 TRBJ1-4 TRBV24-1 CATSETGSGEKLFF
TRBD2 TRBJ2-7 TRBV14 CASSQALWTSGSTFYEQYF
NA TRBJ1-3 TRBV2 CASSLEEGNTIYF
TRBD2 TRBJ2-5 TRBV4-3 CASSPRTSGETQYF
NA TRBJ1-2 TRBV7-9 CASSPQESNYGYTF
TRBD1 TRBJ1-2 TRBV3-1/TRBV3-2 CASSRQNSGGRYGYTF
TRBD1 TRBJ1-2 TRBV11-1 CASSPEPGTGFYGYTF
TRBD1 TRBJ2-7 TRBV9 CASSVWTGDEQYF